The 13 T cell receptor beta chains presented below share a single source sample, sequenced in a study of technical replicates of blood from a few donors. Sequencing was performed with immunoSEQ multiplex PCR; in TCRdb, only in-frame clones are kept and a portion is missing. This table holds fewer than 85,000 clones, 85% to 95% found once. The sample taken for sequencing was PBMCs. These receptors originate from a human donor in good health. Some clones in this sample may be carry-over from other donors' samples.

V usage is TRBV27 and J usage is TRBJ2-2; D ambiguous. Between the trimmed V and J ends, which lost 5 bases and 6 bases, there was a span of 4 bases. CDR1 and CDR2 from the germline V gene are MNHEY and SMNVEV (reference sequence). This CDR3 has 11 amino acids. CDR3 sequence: CASSRAGELFF. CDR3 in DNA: TGTGCCAGCAGTCGGGCCGGGGAGCTGTTTTTT.

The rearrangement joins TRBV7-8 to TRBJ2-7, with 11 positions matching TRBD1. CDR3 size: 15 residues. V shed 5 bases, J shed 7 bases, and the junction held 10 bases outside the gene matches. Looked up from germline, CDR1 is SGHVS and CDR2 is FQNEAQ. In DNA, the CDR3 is TGTGCCAGCAGCCCACGAGGACAGGGGGCCCGGGAGCAGTACTTC. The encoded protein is CASSPRGQGAREQYF.

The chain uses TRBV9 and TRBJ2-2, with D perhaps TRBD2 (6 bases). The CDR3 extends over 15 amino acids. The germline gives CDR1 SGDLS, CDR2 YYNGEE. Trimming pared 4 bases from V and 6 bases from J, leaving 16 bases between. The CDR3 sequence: CASSSPPGEAGELFF. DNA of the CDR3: TGTGCCAGCAGCTCCCCTCCGGGGGAGGCCGGGGAGCTGTTTTTT.

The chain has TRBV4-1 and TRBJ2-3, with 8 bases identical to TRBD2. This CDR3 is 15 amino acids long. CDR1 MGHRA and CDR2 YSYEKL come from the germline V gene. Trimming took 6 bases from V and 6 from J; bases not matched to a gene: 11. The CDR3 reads CASRHTGTRDDTQYF. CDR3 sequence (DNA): TGCGCCAGCAGACACACCGGGACTAGAGACGATACGCAGTATTTT.

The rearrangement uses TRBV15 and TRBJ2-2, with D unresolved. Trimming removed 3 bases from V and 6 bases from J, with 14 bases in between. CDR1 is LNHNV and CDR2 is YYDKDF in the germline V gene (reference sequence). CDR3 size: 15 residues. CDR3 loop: CATSSFTVWAGELFF. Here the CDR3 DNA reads TGTGCCACCAGCAGTTTTACAGTATGGGCCGGGGAGCTGTTTTTT.

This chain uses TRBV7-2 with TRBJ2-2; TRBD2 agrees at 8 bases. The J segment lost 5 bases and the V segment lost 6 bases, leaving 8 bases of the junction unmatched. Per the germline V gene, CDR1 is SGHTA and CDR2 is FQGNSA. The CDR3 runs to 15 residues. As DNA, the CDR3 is TGTGCCAGCAGGTCCAGCGGGAGTGGAACCGGGGAGCTGTTTTTT. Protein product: CASRSSGSGTGELFF.

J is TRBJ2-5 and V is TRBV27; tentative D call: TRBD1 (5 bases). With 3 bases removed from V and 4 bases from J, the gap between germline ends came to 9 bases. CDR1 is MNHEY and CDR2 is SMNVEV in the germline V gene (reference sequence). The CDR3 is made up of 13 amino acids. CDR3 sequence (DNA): TGTGCCAGCAGTTTCCGACAGAGAGAGACCCAGTACTTC. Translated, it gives CASSFRQRETQYF.

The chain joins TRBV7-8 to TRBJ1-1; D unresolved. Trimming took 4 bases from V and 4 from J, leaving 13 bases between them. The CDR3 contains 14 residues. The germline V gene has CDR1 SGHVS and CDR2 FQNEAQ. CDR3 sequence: CASSSAPRGTEAFF. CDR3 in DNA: TGTGCCAGCAGCTCAGCCCCCCGGGGCACTGAAGCTTTCTTT.

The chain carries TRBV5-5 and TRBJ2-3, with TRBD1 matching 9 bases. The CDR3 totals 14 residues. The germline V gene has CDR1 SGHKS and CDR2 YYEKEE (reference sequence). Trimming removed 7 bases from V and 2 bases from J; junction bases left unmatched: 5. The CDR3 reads CASSGTGFTDTQYF. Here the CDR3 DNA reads TGTGCCAGCTCGGGGACAGGGTTCACAGATACGCAGTATTTT.

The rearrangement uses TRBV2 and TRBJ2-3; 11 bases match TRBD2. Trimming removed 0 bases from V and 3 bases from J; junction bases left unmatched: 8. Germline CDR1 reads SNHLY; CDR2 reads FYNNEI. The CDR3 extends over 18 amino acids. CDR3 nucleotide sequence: TGTGCCAGCAGTGAAGCAATAGCGGGGGGGCTCAGTACAGATACGCAGTATTTT. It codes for CASSEAIAGGLSTDTQYF.

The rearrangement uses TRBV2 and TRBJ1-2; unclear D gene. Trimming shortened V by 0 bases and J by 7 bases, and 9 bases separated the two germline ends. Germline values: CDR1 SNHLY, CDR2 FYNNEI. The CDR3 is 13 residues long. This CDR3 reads CASSEAADFGYTF. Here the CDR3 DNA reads TGTGCCAGCAGTGAAGCGGCGGACTTTGGCTACACCTTC. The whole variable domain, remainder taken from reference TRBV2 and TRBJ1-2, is EPEVTQTPSHQVTQMGQEVILRCVPISNHLYFYWYRQILGQKVEFLVSFYNNEISEKSEIFDDQFSVERPDGSNFTLKIRSTKLEDSAMYFCASSEAADFGYTFGSGTRLTVV.

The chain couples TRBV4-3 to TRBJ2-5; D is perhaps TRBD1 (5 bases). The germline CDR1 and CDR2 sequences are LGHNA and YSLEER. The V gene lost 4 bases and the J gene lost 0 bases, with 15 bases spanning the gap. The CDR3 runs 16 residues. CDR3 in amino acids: CASSRQADSYQETQYF. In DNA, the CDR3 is TGCGCCAGCAGCCGCCAAGCAGACAGCTACCAAGAGACCCAGTACTTC.

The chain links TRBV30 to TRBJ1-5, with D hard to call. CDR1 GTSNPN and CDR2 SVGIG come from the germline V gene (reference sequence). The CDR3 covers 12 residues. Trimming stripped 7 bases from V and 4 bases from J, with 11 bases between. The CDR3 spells CAFAFGNQPQHF. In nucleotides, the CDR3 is TGTGCCTTTGCGTTTGGTAATCAGCCCCAGCATTTT.